There are many counts of the clone carrying this T cell receptor (beta chain). Its antigen is undetermined. In the original processing: A distant-metastasis classifier for papillary thyroid cancer was built using CDR3 differences across clinicopathological groups. TCRdb re-clonotyped the PCR reads via MiXCR. TCRdb assigned the V and J calls; the authors' analysis was not used. Of tens of thousands of clones in the sample, roughly 17% were seen once. None of the patients had undergone any treatment ahead of thyroid surgery. The record originates from a study of metastatic and nonmetastatic thyroid tumors. Study-level information: Repertoire comparison spanned blood and tumor or nodule tissue of malignant and benign thyroid patients.

Findings and caveats of the study: The reported finding was significantly higher TCR beta diversity in malignant thyroid tumors relative to benign nodules, in blood and tumor.

J gave up 5 bases and V 4 bases, and 6 bases lay outside the gene matches. The CDR3 is made up of 15 amino acids. Germline loops: CDR1 LGHNA, CDR2 YNFKEQ. Sample: blood. The receptor comes from a female donor with papillary thyroid cancer or a benign thyroid nodule (not recorded which). Some clones in this sample may be carry-over from other donors' samples. The chain links TRBV4-2 to TRBJ2-1; 9 nucleotides agree with TRBD2. The CDR3 reads CASSLQREVHNEQFF. CDR3 sequence (DNA): TGTGCCAGCAGCCTCCAGCGGGAGGTCCACAATGAGCAGTTCTTC.